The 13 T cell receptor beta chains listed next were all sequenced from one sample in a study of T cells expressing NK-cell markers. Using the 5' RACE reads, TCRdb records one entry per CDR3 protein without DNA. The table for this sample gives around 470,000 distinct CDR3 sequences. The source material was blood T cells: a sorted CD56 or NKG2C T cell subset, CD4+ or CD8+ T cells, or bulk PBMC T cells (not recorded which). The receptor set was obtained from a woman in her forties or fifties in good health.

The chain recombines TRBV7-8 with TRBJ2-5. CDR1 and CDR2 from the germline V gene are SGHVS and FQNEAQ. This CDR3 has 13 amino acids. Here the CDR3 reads CASSLAGEHREYF.

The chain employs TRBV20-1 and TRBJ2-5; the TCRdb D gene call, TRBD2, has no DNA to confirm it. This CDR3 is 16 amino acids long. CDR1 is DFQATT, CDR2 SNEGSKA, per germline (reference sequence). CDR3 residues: CSALSPAGGSVETQYF.

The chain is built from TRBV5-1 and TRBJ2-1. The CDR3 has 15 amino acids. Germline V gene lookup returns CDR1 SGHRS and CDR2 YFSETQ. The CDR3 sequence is CASYDGVDGWSEQFF.

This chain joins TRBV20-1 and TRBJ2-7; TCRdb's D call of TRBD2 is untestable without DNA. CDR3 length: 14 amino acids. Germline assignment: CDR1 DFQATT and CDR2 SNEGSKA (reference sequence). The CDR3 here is CSAISSGNSYEQYF.

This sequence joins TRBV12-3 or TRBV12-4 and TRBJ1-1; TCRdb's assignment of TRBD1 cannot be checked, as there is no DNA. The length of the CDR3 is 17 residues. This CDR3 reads CASSLARMGTGGQEAFF.

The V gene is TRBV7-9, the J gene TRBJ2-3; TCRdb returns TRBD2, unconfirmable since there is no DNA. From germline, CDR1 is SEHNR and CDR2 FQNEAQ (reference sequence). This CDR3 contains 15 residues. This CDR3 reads CASSFGTNQRDTQYF.

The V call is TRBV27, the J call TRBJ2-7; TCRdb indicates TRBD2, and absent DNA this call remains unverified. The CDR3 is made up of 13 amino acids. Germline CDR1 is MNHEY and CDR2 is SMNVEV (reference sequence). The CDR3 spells CASGGREAYEQYF.

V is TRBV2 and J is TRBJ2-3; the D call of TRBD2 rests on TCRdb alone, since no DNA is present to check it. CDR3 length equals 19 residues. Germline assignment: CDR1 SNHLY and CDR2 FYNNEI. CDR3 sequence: CASSEAWGLAGGPGDTQYF.

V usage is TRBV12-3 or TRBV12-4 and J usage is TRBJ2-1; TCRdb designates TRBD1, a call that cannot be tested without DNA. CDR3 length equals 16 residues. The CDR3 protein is CASSPPDRKNYNEQFF.

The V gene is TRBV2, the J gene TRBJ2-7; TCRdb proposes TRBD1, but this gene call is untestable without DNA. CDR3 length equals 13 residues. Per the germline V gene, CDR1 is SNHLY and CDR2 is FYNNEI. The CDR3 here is CASPGQGSYEQYF. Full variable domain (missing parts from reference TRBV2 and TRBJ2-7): EPEVTQTPSHQVTQMGQEVILRCVPISNHLYFYWYRQILGQKVEFLVSFYNNEISEKSEIFDDQFSVERPDGSNFTLKIRSTKLEDSAMYFCASPGQGSYEQYFGPGTRLTVT.

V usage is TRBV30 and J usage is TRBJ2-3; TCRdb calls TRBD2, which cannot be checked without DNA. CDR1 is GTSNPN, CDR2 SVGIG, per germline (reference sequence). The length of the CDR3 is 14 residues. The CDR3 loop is CAWSVGFGGSVEYF.

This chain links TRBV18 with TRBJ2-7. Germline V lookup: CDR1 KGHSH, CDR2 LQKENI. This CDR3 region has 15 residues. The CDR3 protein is CASSPVPSSTREQYF.

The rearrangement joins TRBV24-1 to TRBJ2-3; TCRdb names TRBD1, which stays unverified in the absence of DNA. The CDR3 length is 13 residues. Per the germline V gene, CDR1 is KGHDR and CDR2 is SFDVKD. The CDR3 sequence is CATEGSSTDTQYF.